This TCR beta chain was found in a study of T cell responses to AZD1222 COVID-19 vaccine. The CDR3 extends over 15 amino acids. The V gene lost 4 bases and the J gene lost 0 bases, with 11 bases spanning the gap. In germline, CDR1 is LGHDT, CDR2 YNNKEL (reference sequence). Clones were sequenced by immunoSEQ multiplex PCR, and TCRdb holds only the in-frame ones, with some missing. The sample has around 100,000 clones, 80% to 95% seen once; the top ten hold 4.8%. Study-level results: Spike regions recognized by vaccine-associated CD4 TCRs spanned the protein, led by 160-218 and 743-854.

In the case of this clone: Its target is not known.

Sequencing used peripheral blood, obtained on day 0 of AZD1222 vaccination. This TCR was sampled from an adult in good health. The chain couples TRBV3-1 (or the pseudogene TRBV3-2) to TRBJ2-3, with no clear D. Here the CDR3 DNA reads TGTGCCAGCAGCCCTGGGGTGACTAGCACAGATACGCAGTATTTT. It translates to CASSPGVTSTDTQYF.